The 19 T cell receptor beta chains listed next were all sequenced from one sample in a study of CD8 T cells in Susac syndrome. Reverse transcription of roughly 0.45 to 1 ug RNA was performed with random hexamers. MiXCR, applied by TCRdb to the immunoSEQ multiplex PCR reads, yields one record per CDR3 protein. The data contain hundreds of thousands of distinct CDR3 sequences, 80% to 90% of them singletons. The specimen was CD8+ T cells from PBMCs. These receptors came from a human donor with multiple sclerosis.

The CDR3 DNA reads as TGCAGTGCTAATCCCTACTCCCGGGACAGGGCCCACCTCTATGGCTACACCTTC. Translation gives CSANPYSRDRAHLYGYTF. The rearrangement uses TRBV20-1 and TRBJ1-2; TRBD1 matches at 9 bases. The V gene end was trimmed by 4 bases and the J gene end by 4 bases; junction bases not matched to a gene: 19. Germline V gene sequence: CDR1 DFQATT, CDR2 SNEGSKA (reference sequence). This CDR3 is 18 amino acids long.

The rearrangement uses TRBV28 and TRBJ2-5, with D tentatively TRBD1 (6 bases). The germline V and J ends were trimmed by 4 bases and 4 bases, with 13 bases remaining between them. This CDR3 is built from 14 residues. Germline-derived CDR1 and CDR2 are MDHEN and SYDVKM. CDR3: CASSWTVRGETQYF. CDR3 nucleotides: TGTGCCAGCAGTTGGACAGTGAGGGGAGAGACCCAGTACTTC.

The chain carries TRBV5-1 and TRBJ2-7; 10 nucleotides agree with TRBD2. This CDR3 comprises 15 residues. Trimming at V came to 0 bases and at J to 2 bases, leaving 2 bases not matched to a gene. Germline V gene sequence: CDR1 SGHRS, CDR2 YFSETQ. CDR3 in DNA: TGCGCCAGCAGCTTGGCTAGCGGGGGAGCCTACGAGCAGTACTTC. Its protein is CASSLASGGAYEQYF.

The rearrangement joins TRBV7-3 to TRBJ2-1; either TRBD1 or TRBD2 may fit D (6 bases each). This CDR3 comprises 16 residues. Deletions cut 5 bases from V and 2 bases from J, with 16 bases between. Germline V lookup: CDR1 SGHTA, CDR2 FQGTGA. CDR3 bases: TGTGCCAGCAGCCAGCGCGGGGACACTACCTACAATGAGCAGTTCTTC. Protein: CASSQRGDTTYNEQFF.

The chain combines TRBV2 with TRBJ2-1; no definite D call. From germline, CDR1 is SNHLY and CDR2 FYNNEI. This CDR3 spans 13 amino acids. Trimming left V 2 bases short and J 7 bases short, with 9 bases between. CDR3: CASSENLGNEQFF. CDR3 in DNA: TGTGCCAGCAGTGAAAACCTGGGGAATGAGCAGTTCTTC.

CDR3 DNA sequence: TGTGCCAGCAGCCCGACAGAGATACCCTACGAGCAGTACTTC. Protein sequence: CASSPTEIPYEQYF. This chain connects TRBV7-2 to TRBJ2-7, with D possibly TRBD1 on 5 matching bases. This CDR3 region has 14 residues. Germline loops: CDR1 SGHTA, CDR2 FQGNSA. Trimming pared 5 bases from V and 2 bases from J, leaving 13 bases between.

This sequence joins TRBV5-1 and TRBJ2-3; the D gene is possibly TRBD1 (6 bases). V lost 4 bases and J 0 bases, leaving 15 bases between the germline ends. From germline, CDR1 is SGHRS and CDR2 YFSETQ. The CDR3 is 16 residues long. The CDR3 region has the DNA TGCGCCAGCAGCCCCCGGGACATAACTAGCACAGATACGCAGTATTTT. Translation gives CASSPRDITSTDTQYF.

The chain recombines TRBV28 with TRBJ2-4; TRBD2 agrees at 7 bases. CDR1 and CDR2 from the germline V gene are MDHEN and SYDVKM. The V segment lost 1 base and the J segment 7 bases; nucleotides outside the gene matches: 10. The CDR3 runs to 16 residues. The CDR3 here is CASSLFETGLINIQYF. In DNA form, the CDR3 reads TGTGCCAGCAGTTTATTTGAGACGGGACTAATCAACATTCAGTACTTC.

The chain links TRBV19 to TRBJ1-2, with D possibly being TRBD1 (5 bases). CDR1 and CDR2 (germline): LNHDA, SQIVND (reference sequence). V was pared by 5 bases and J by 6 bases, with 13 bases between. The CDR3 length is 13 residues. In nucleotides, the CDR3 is TGTGCCAGTAGTTTGGGAGGGGCCCATGGCTACACCTTC. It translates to CASSLGGAHGYTF. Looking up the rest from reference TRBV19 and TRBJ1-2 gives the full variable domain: DGGITQSPKYLFRKEGQNVTLSCEQNLNHDAMYWYRQDPGQGLRLIYYSQIVNDFQKGDIAEGYSVSREKKESFPLTVTSAQKNPTAFYLCASSLGGAHGYTFGSGTRLTVV.

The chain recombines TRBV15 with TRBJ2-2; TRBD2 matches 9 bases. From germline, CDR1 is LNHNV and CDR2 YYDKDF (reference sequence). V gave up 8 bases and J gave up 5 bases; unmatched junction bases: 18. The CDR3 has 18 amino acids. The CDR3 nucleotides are TGTGCCACCGGGGACGGGGATCGGCTAGCGGGGTCGACCGGGGAGCTGTTTTTT. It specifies CATGDGDRLAGSTGELFF. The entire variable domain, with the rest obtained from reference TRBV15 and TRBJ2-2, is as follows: DAMVIQNPRYQVTQFGKPVTLSCSQTLNHNVMYWYQQKSSQAPKLLFHYYDKDFNNEADTPDNFQSRRPNTSFCFLDIRSPGLGDTAMYLCATGDGDRLAGSTGELFFGEGSRLTVL.

The CDR3 DNA is TGTGCCAGCAGCGTTCATCAGCGGGAGGGATCCTACAATGAGCAGTTCTTC. Translation gives CASSVHQREGSYNEQFF. The gene calls are TRBV9 and TRBJ2-1; 10 bases map to TRBD2. Trimming cost V 2 bases and J 1 base; bases outside gene matches: 6. The CDR3 is made up of 17 amino acids. CDR1 and CDR2 (germline): SGDLS, YYNGEE.

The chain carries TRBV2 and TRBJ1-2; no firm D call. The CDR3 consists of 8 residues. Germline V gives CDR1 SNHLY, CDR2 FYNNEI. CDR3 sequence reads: CGAMGYTF. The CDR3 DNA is TGTGGGGCCATGGGCTACACCTTC.

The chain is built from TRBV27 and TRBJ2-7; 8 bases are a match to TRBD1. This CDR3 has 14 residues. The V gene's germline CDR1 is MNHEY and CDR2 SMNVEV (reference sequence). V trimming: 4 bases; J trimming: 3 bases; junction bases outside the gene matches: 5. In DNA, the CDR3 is TGTGCCAGCAGTTACGGGACAGGTTTCTACGAGCAGTACTTC. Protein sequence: CASSYGTGFYEQYF.

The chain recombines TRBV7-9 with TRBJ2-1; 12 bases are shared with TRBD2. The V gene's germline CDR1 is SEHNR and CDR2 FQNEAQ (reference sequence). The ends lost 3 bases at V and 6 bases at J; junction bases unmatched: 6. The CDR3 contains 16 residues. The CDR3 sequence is CASSFHLAGGFNEQFF. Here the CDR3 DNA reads TGTGCCAGCAGCTTCCACCTAGCGGGAGGGTTCAATGAGCAGTTCTTC.

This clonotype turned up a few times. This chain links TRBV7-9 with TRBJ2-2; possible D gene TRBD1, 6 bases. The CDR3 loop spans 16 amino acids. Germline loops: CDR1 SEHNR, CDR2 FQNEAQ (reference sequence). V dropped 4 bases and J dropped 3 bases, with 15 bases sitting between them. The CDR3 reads CASSYPQGRHTGELFF. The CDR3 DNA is TGTGCCAGCAGCTACCCACAGGGTAGGCACACCGGGGAGCTGTTTTTT.

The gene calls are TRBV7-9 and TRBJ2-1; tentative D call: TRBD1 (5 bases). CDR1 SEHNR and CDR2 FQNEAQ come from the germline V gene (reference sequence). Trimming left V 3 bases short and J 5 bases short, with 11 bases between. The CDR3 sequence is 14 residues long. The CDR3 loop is CASSFQDKNNEQFF. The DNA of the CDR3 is TGTGCCAGCAGCTTCCAGGACAAAAACAATGAGCAGTTCTTC. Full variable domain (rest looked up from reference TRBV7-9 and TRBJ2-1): DTGVSQNPRHKITKRGQNVTFRCDPISEHNRLYWYRQTLGQGPEFLTYFQNEAQLEKSRLLSDRFSAERPKGSFSTLEIQRTEQGDSAMYLCASSFQDKNNEQFFGPGTRLTVL.

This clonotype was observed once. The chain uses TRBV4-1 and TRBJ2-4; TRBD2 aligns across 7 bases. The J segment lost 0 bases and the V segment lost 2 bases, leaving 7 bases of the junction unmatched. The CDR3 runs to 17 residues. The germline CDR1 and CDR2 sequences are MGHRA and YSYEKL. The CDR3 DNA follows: TGCGCCAGCAGCCAACCTTCTAGCGGAATAGCCAAAAACATTCAGTACTTC. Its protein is CASSQPSSGIAKNIQYF.

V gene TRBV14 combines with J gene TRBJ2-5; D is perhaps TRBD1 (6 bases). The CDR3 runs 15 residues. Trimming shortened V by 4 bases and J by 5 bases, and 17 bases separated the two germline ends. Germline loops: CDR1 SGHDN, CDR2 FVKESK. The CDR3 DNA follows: TGTGCCAGCAGCCCTTATAGGGGGTTCGGGGAGACCCAGTACTTC. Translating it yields CASSPYRGFGETQYF.

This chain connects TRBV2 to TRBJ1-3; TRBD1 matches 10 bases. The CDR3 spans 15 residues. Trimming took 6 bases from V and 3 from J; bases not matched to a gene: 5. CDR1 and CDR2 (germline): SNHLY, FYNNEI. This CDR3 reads CASRTGQGDGNTIYF. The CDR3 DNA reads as TGTGCCAGCAGGACAGGACAGGGGGATGGAAACACCATATATTTT. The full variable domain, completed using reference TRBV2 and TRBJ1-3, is EPEVTQTPSHQVTQMGQEVILRCVPISNHLYFYWYRQILGQKVEFLVSFYNNEISEKSEIFDDQFSVERPDGSNFTLKIRSTKLEDSAMYFCASRTGQGDGNTIYFGEGSWLTVV.